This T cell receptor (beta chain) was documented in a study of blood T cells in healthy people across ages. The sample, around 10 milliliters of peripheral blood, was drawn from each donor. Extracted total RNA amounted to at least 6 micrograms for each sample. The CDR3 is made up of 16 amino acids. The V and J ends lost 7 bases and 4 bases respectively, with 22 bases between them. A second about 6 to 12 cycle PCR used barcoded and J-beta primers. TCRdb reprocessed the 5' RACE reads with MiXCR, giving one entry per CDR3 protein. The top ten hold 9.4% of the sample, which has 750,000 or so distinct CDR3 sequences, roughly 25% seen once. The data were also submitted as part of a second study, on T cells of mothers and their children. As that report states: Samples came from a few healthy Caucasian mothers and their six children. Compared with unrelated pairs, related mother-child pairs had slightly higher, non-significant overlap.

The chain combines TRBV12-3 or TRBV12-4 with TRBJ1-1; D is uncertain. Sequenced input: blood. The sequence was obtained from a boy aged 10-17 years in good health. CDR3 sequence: CASTDPGGVKSTEAFF. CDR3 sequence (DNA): TGTGCCAGCACCGACCCCGGTGGGGTGAAGAGCACTGAAGCTTTCTTT.